Below, 25 T cell receptor beta chains from the same sample are listed, as sequenced in a study of blood T cell repertoires in COVID-19. Profiled with immunoSEQ multiplex PCR; TCRdb holds only in-frame clones, not every one. The sample lists 270,000 or so clones, about 85% occurring once. The specimen sequenced was PBMCs or T cells enriched from blood (not recorded which). All receptors derive from a woman aged 50 to 60 who had been exposed to COVID-19.

This clone occurred a few times. The rearrangement joins TRBV7-8 to TRBJ2-1, with 9 bases aligning to TRBD2. Germline V gene lookup returns CDR1 SGHVS and CDR2 FQNEAQ. J gave up 3 bases and V 5 bases, and 5 bases lay outside the gene matches. The CDR3 loop spans 15 amino acids. CDR3 coding DNA: TGTGCCAGCAGCCCCTCGCGGGGGGGCTACAATGAGCAGTTCTTC. Protein: CASSPSRGGYNEQFF.

This CDR3 is CATSDYSGPGENTEAFF. The CDR3 bases are TGTGCCACCAGTGATTACTCAGGGCCGGGCGAGAACACTGAAGCTTTCTTT. J is TRBJ1-1 and V is TRBV24-1, with a weak D call TRBD1 (5 bases). The V gene lost 2 bases and the J gene lost 1 base, with 16 bases spanning the gap. CDR3 length: 17 amino acids. The germline V gene encodes CDR1 KGHDR and CDR2 SFDVKD.

The rearrangement joins TRBV5-1 to TRBJ2-7, with TRBD2 matching over 10 bases. The CDR3 contains 15 residues. Germline V gene lookup returns CDR1 SGHRS and CDR2 YFSETQ. V dropped 5 bases and J dropped 3; count of bases not matched to a gene: 8. CDR3: CASRLRLAGDYEQYF. The DNA for the CDR3 is TGCGCCAGCAGATTGAGACTAGCGGGTGACTACGAGCAGTACTTC.

This clone was seen a single time. Here the CDR3 reads CASSQLRGGARKTDTQYF. Written as DNA, the CDR3 is TGTGCCAGCAGTCAACTGAGGGGGGGGGCTCGGAAAACAGATACGCAGTATTTT. This sequence joins TRBV6-6 and TRBJ2-3, with a weak D call TRBD2 (7 bases). V lost 5 bases to trimming and J lost 3 bases, with 24 bases between them. Germline assignment: CDR1 MNHNY and CDR2 SVGAGI (reference sequence). The CDR3 covers 18 residues.

The chain has TRBV19 and TRBJ2-2; D unresolved. Trimming removed 7 bases from V and 5 bases from J, with 8 bases in between. The CDR3 is made up of 12 amino acids. In germline, CDR1 is LNHDA, CDR2 SQIVND (reference sequence). CDR3 nucleotides: TGTGCCAGTAAGACGAGGACCGGGGAGCTGTTTTTT. Its translation is CASKTRTGELFF. The full variable domain, rest sourced from reference TRBV19 and TRBJ2-2, is DGGITQSPKYLFRKEGQNVTLSCEQNLNHDAMYWYRQDPGQGLRLIYYSQIVNDFQKGDIAEGYSVSREKKESFPLTVTSAQKNPTAFYLCASKTRTGELFFGEGSRLTVL.

This clone was picked up many times. The V gene is TRBV2, the J gene TRBJ1-6, with 7 bases that match TRBD1. The CDR3 consists of 16 residues. Germline CDR1 and CDR2: SNHLY and FYNNEI. J gave up 7 bases and V 7 bases, and 13 bases lay outside the gene matches. CDR3 sequence (DNA): TGTGCCAGCACCGAGGACAGGACTGTAAGGAATTCACCCCTCCACTTT. Translated, it gives CASTEDRTVRNSPLHF. Drawing the rest from reference TRBV2 and TRBJ1-6, the complete variable domain is EPEVTQTPSHQVTQMGQEVILRCVPISNHLYFYWYRQILGQKVEFLVSFYNNEISEKSEIFDDQFSVERPDGSNFTLKIRSTKLEDSAMYFCASTEDRTVRNSPLHFGNGTRLTVT.

The chain employs TRBV19 and TRBJ1-1; 8 nucleotides line up with TRBD1. The CDR3 sequence is 15 residues long. Germline V lookup: CDR1 LNHDA, CDR2 SQIVND (reference sequence). J was trimmed by 4 bases and V by 3 bases; bases with no gene match: 7. The CDR3 region is CASSITGTGSTEAFF. The DNA of the CDR3 is TGTGCCAGTAGTATTACCGGGACAGGTTCCACTGAAGCTTTCTTT.

V is TRBV5-8 and J is TRBJ1-2; 10 bases are shared with TRBD1. Germline loops: CDR1 SGHTS, CDR2 YDEGEE. The CDR3 has 16 residues. V dropped 2 bases and J dropped 8; count of bases not matched to a gene: 12. The CDR3 is CASSFPSGQGHAGYTF. The CDR3 nucleotides are TGTGCCAGCAGCTTCCCCTCGGGACAGGGGCACGCCGGCTACACCTTC.

The chain has TRBV11-2 and TRBJ2-3; TRBD2 aligns across 10 bases. The J segment lost 1 base and the V segment lost 7 bases, leaving 8 bases of the junction unmatched. Germline V gene data show CDR1 as SGHAT and CDR2 as FQNNGV. The length of the CDR3 is 16 residues. In nucleotides, the CDR3 is TGTGCCAGCAAAGGCCCCCTAGCGGGGGGCACAGATACGCAGTATTTT. Translation gives CASKGPLAGGTDTQYF. The whole variable domain, filled in from reference TRBV11-2 and TRBJ2-3, reads EAGVAQSPRYKIIEKRQSVAFWCNPISGHATLYWYQQILGQGPKLLIQFQNNGVVDDSQLPKDRFSAERLKGVDSTLKIQPAKLEDSAVYLCASKGPLAGGTDTQYFGPGTRLTVL.

The V call is TRBV5-1, the J call TRBJ1-2, with TRBD1 matching over 7 bases. The germline V gene encodes CDR1 SGHRS and CDR2 YFSETQ. The trim removed 4 bases at V and 1 base at J, leaving 13 bases unmatched. The CDR3 is made up of 17 amino acids. CDR3 nucleotides: TGCGCCAGCAGCATTACTTCGGGACAGTTGATTAACTATGGCTACACCTTC. It specifies CASSITSGQLINYGYTF.

The rearrangement uses TRBV27 and TRBJ1-2; D is uncertain. Trimming removed 6 bases at V and 1 base at J, with 9 bases between. The CDR3 is 13 residues long. In germline, CDR1 is MNHEY, CDR2 SMNVEV (reference sequence). The CDR3 loop is CASRQKINYGYTF. As DNA, the CDR3 is TGTGCCAGCAGACAGAAAATTAACTATGGCTACACCTTC.

The rearrangement links TRBV28 to TRBJ1-1; no definite D call. Per the germline V gene, CDR1 is MDHEN and CDR2 is SYDVKM. V shed 8 bases and J shed 1 base, with 17 bases lying between them. This CDR3 has 15 residues. Here the CDR3 DNA reads TGTGCCAGCTTCGAGCAACGGTCCCAGAACACTGAAGCTTTCTTT. Its protein is CASFEQRSQNTEAFF.

The rearrangement links TRBV13 to TRBJ1-1, with TRBD1 as a possible D gene (5 bases). Germline loops: CDR1 PRHDT, CDR2 FYEKMQ (reference sequence). The CDR3 runs to 16 residues. The ends were cut back, 0 bases at V and 1 base at J, with 12 bases in the middle. Here the CDR3 reads CASSLGSPGPNTEAFF. In nucleotides, the CDR3 is TGTGCCAGCAGCTTAGGTTCCCCAGGGCCGAACACTGAAGCTTTCTTT.

This clone was recorded once. J is TRBJ2-5 and V is TRBV9; 7 nucleotides line up with TRBD2. CDR1 SGDLS and CDR2 YYNGEE come from the germline V gene. The V and J ends lost 4 bases and 5 bases, in that order; junction bases with no gene match: 8. The CDR3 covers 14 residues. The CDR3 DNA is TGTGCCAGCAGCCCCCGGGGAGCGGGGGAGACCCAGTACTTC. This encodes CASSPRGAGETQYF.

The rearrangement uses TRBV4-3 and TRBJ1-5; 7 bases match TRBD1. The V segment lost 0 bases and the J segment 3 bases; nucleotides outside the gene matches: 2. CDR1 and CDR2 from the germline V gene are LGHNA and YSLEER. The CDR3 is 15 amino acids. CDR3 in DNA: TGCGCCAGCAGCCAAGATGGGACAGACAATCAGCCCCAGCATTTT. Translated, it gives CASSQDGTDNQPQHF.

The CDR3 loop reads CASSSQGLNYGYTF. The CDR3 DNA follows: TGTGCCAGCAGCTCACAGGGCCTCAACTATGGCTACACCTTC. The chain is built from TRBV5-4 and TRBJ1-2; D may be TRBD1 (6 bases). V lost 3 bases to trimming and J lost 2 bases, with 11 bases between them. This CDR3 region has 14 residues. Germline CDR1 SGHNT, CDR2 YYREEE (reference sequence). Full variable domain (rest looked up from reference TRBV5-4 and TRBJ1-2): ETGVTQSPTHLIKTRGQQVTLRCSSQSGHNTVSWYQQALGQGPQFIFQYYREEENGRGNFPPRFSGLQFPNYSSELNVNALELDDSALYLCASSSQGLNYGYTFGSGTRLTVV.

The genes are TRBV21-1 and TRBJ1-3; the D call in the table, TRBD1, was not verified against the DNA. TRBV21-1 has pseudogene status. This CDR3 region has 17 residues. CDR3 nucleotide sequence: TGTGCCAGCAGCAATATAGGACAGGCCGTGAAGGGGGGCACCATATATTTT. It translates to CASSNIGQAVKGGTIYF.

V and J are TRBV4-2 and TRBJ2-2, with 8 nucleotides matching TRBD1. Germline V gene lookup returns CDR1 LGHNA and CDR2 YNFKEQ. The CDR3 is made up of 18 amino acids. The junction had 7 bases not matched to a gene; V was cut back by 0 bases and J by 1 base. In nucleotides, the CDR3 is TGTGCCAGCAGCCAAGAGGCGGAGGGACAGGTGAACACCGGGGAGCTGTTTTTT. This sequence encodes CASSQEAEGQVNTGELFF.

The rearrangement links TRBV28 to TRBJ1-1; D is ambiguous. V was clipped by 3 bases and J by 7 bases, with 12 bases between them. The CDR3 spans 13 residues. Germline V gives CDR1 MDHEN, CDR2 SYDVKM. The CDR3 sequence is CASSFGSLVEAFF. DNA for the CDR3: TGTGCCAGCAGTTTTGGGAGCCTCGTTGAAGCTTTCTTT. The variable domain in full, with the rest retrieved from reference TRBV28 and TRBJ1-1, is DVKVTQSSRYLVKRTGEKVFLECVQDMDHENMFWYRQDPGLGLRLIYFSYDVKMKEKGDIPEGYSVSREKKERFSLILESASTNQTSMYLCASSFGSLVEAFFGQGTRLTVV.

V gene TRBV15 combines with J gene TRBJ1-1, with D hard to call. Germline CDR1 is LNHNV and CDR2 is YYDKDF (reference sequence). Trimming cost V 2 bases and J 7 bases, with 8 bases left between them. This CDR3 has 12 amino acids. The CDR3: CATSRQKSEAFF. The CDR3 DNA reads TGTGCCACCAGCAGACAGAAAAGTGAAGCTTTCTTT.

This clone appeared a single time. The chain carries TRBV27 and TRBJ2-5; TRBD2 agrees at 7 bases. CDR1 and CDR2 (germline): MNHEY, SMNVEV (reference sequence). The CDR3 runs to 15 residues. V was clipped by 6 bases and J by 6 bases; unmatched bases: 13. The CDR3 sequence is CASRQSGGGGQTQYF. The CDR3 DNA sequence: TGTGCCAGCAGGCAGAGCGGCGGGGGAGGGCAGACCCAGTACTTC.

CDR3 in amino acids: CASSTWTKQLFF. In DNA form, the CDR3 reads TGTGCCAGCAGTACCTGGACTAAACAACTGTTTTTT. The chain links TRBV28 to TRBJ1-4; no clear D gene. Trimming cost V 5 bases and J 12 bases, with 13 bases left between them. This CDR3 contains 12 residues. Germline assignment: CDR1 MDHEN and CDR2 SYDVKM.

The chain has TRBV3-1 (or the pseudogene TRBV3-2) and TRBJ2-5, with D tentatively TRBD1 (6 bases). Per germline, CDR1 LGHDT and CDR2 YNNKEL (reference sequence). Trimming shortened V by 9 bases and J by 5 bases, and 16 bases separated the two germline ends. CDR3 size: 13 residues. CDR3 sequence reads: CASTPLTGETQYF. The CDR3 DNA reads as TGTGCCAGTACCCCGCTTACAGGGGAGACCCAGTACTTC.

The rearrangement links TRBV19 to TRBJ1-2; a possible D gene is TRBD1 (6 bases). With 1 base removed from V and 5 bases from J, the gap between germline ends came to 11 bases. The CDR3 extends over 14 amino acids. CDR1 is LNHDA and CDR2 is SQIVND in the germline V gene (reference sequence). Here the CDR3 DNA reads TGTGCCAGTAGTATAGGACAGGACCCATATGGCTACACCTTC. It is translated as CASSIGQDPYGYTF.

The chain combines TRBV5-4 with TRBJ1-5, with TRBD1 matching 9 bases. With 3 bases clipped from V and 4 bases from J, the junction kept 2 bases outside the gene matches. Germline assignment: CDR1 SGHNT and CDR2 YYREEE (reference sequence). The CDR3 has 14 residues. CDR3 DNA sequence: TGTGCCAGCAGCTATGGGACAGGGAATCAGCCCCAGCATTTT. It yields the protein CASSYGTGNQPQHF.